This paragraph covers one T cell receptor (beta chain) sequence. Its target is unknown. The sample belongs to a study of cytomegalovirus exposure and HLA in healthy donors. CDR1 and CDR2 (germline): SEHNR, FQNEAQ (reference sequence). There are 17 residues in the CDR3. The V end lost 1 base, the J end lost 6 bases, and 18 bases lay between the germline ends. The primer mix had 60 Vbeta and 13 Jbeta primers. The repertoire was sequenced with immunoSEQ multiplex PCR; TCRdb's copy has only in-frame clones and lacks some. Of 90,000 to 130,000 clones detected, around 64% appear once; the ten largest clones hold about 2.2%. Study-level findings and limits: Most subjects' HLA-A and HLA-B alleles were reportedly predicted from TCR beta sequences. Analysis performed later found about 18,000 TCR beta sequences associated with HLA alleles at 0.05 false discovery rate. TRBV6-2, TRBV6-3 and some other V segments were excluded as indistinguishable. Association of a missense DCLRE1C variant with TCR beta V- and J-gene trimming was reported in a later analysis.

This receptor was identified in a woman in her 30s in good health and CMV-seronegative. The V and J genes are TRBV7-9 and TRBJ1-4, with unresolved D. The sequenced material came from PBMCs. The chain's CDR3 is CASSLVRYAAGDEKLFF. The CDR3 DNA follows: TGTGCCAGCAGCTTAGTTCGGTACGCGGCCGGGGATGAAAAACTGTTTTTT.